These 10 T cell receptor beta chains were all obtained from the same sample, sequenced in a study of T cell responses to AZD1222 COVID-19 vaccine. Sequenced by immunoSEQ multiplex PCR; TCRdb stores in-frame clones only, minus some. The table includes 150,000 or so clones, around nine tenths detected once. The source material was peripheral blood, sampled on day 0 of AZD1222 vaccination. These receptors originate from an adult in good health.

The CDR3 DNA follows: TGTGCCAGCAGAATAGCGGGAGGGCTAAAAGAGCAGTACTTC. Translation gives CASRIAGGLKEQYF. This rearrangement joins TRBV27 to TRBJ2-7, with 11 bases identical to TRBD2. CDR1 is MNHEY and CDR2 is SMNVEV in the germline V gene (reference sequence). The junction had 8 bases not matched to a gene; V was cut back by 6 bases and J by 7 bases. This CDR3 has 14 residues.

The chain combines TRBV28 with TRBJ1-2, with 7 nucleotides matching TRBD1. The J segment lost 6 bases and the V segment lost 6 bases, leaving 13 bases of the junction unmatched. Germline V gene data show CDR1 as MDHEN and CDR2 as SYDVKM. CDR3 size: 15 residues. The CDR3 coding sequence is TGTGCCAGCAGCTACCGGGACAGAATTTATAATGGCTACACCTTC. Amino acid sequence: CASSYRDRIYNGYTF.

V gene TRBV9 combines with J gene TRBJ2-7; 8 bases fit TRBD2. The junction had 5 bases not matched to a gene; V was cut back by 2 bases and J by 4 bases. The CDR3 consists of 14 residues. CDR1 SGDLS and CDR2 YYNGEE come from the germline V gene. CDR3 loop: CASSVTGRGYEQYF. CDR3 bases: TGTGCCAGCAGCGTGACCGGGAGGGGGTACGAGCAGTACTTC. Complete variable domain (other parts from reference TRBV9 and TRBJ2-7): DSGVTQTPKHLITATGQRVTLRCSPRSGDLSVYWYQQSLDQGLQFLIQYYNGEERAKGNILERFSAQQFPDLHSELNLSSLELGDSALYFCASSVTGRGYEQYFGPGTRLTVT.

This clone showed up just once. The chain has TRBV28 and TRBJ2-5; 7 bases match TRBD2. In germline, CDR1 is MDHEN, CDR2 SYDVKM. The CDR3 extends over 16 amino acids. The junction had 8 bases not matched to a gene; V was cut back by 2 bases and J by 2 bases. CDR3 sequence reads: CASSLGASGFQETQYF. CDR3 in DNA: TGTGCCAGCAGTTTAGGGGCTAGCGGATTTCAAGAGACCCAGTACTTC.

The chain employs TRBV3-1 (or the pseudogene TRBV3-2) and TRBJ2-2, with TRBD2 identical over 12 bases. Germline loops: CDR1 LGHDT, CDR2 YNNKEL (reference sequence). The CDR3 is 19 amino acids. With V trimmed by 4 bases and J by 3 bases, 12 bases remained unmatched. The CDR3 is CASSPFETSGSKYTGELFF. The CDR3 region has the DNA TGTGCCAGCAGCCCATTCGAGACTAGCGGGAGTAAGTACACCGGGGAGCTGTTTTTT.

The rearrangement links TRBV7-3 to TRBJ1-1, with D hard to call. Germline lookup yields CDR1 SGHTA and CDR2 FQGTGA. V was shortened by 5 bases and J by 0 bases, with 13 bases between the two germline ends. The CDR3 sequence is 15 residues long. CDR3 coding DNA: TGTGCCAGCAGCCTTACCGAGGTTCTGAACACTGAAGCTTTCTTT. As protein: CASSLTEVLNTEAFF. Complete variable domain (other parts from reference TRBV7-3 and TRBJ1-1): GAGVSQTPSNKVTEKGKYVELRCDPISGHTALYWYRQSLGQGPEFLIYFQGTGAADDSGLPNDRFFAVRPEGSVSTLKIQRTERGDSAVYLCASSLTEVLNTEAFFGQGTRLTVV.

The chain is built from TRBV6-5 and TRBJ1-2; unclear D gene. Germline V gives CDR1 MNHEY, CDR2 SVGAGI. V gave up 4 bases and J gave up 4 bases, with 16 bases separating them. There are 15 residues in the CDR3. The CDR3 DNA follows: TGTGCCAGCAGTTCTCGGGCCCGAACTTTCTATGGCTACACCTTC. Translated, it gives CASSSRARTFYGYTF.

This chain joins TRBV28 and TRBJ2-7; no firm D call. In germline, CDR1 is MDHEN, CDR2 SYDVKM. V lost 4 bases and J lost 0, with 10 bases in between. CDR3 length: 14 residues. CDR3 region: CASSSSGSSYEQYF. The CDR3 coding sequence is TGTGCCAGCAGTTCATCCGGGTCCTCCTACGAGCAGTACTTC.

The chain links TRBV6-5 to TRBJ2-7; D call uncertain. Looked up from germline, CDR1 is MNHEY and CDR2 is SVGAGI. The germline V and J ends were trimmed by 0 bases and 2 bases, with 8 bases remaining between them. CDR3 length: 14 residues. CDR3 nucleotides: TGTGCCAGCAGTTACTCCGCGCCAACCTACGAGCAGTACTTC. Its protein is CASSYSAPTYEQYF.

The chain carries TRBV7-9 and TRBJ1-4; TRBD1 is a possible D gene (6 bases). Germline V gives CDR1 SEHNR, CDR2 FQNEAQ (reference sequence). V lost 7 bases, J lost 6 bases, and 15 bases lay in between. This CDR3 is built from 14 residues. Written as DNA, the CDR3 is TGTGCCAGCAAACTGGACAGCGGGGATGAAAAACTGTTTTTT. Translating it yields CASKLDSGDEKLFF.